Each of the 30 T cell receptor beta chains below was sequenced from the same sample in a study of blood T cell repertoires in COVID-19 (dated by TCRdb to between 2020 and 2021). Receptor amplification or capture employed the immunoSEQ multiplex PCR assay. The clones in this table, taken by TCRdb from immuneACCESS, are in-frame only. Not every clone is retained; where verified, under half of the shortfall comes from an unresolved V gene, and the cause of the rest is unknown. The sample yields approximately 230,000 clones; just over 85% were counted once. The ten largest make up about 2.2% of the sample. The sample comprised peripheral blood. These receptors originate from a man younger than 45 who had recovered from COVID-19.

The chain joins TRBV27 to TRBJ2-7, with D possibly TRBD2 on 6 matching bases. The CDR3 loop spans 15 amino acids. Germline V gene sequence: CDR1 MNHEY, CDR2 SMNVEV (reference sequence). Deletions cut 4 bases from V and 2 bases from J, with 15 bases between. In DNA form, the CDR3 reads TGTGCCAGCAGTTACGGCGTGGGGGGTCCCTACGAGCAGTACTTC. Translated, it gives CASSYGVGGPYEQYF.

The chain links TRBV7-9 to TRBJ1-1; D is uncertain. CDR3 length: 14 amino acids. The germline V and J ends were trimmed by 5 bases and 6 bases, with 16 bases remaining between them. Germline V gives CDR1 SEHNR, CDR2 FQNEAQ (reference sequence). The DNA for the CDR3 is TGTGCCAGCAGCCTTACCCTCCGCGCGGCTGAAGCTTTCTTT. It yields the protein CASSLTLRAAEAFF.

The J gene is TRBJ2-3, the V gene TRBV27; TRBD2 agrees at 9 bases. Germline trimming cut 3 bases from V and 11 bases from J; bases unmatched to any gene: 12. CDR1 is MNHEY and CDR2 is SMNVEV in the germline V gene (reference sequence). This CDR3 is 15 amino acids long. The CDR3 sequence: CASSFSAGGPAGQYF. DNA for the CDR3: TGTGCCAGCAGTTTTTCAGCGGGGGGCCCGGCGGGGCAGTATTTT.

The CDR3 region is CASFFASGRTDTQYF. DNA of the CDR3: TGTGCCAGCTTTTTCGCTAGCGGGCGCACAGATACGCAGTATTTT. The rearrangement uses TRBV2 and TRBJ2-3, with TRBD2 matching over 8 bases. The CDR3 spans 15 residues. Per the germline V gene, CDR1 is SNHLY and CDR2 is FYNNEI. The ends lost 8 bases at V and 1 base at J; junction bases unmatched: 8.

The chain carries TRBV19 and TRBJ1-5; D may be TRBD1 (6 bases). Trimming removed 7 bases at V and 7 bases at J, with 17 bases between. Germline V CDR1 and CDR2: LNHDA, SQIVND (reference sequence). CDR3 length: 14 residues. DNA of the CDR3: TGTGCCAGTACGCATTATGGGGGCGGGCAGCCCCAGCATTTT. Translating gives CASTHYGGGQPQHF. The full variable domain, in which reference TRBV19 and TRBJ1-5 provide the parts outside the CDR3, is DGGITQSPKYLFRKEGQNVTLSCEQNLNHDAMYWYRQDPGQGLRLIYYSQIVNDFQKGDIAEGYSVSREKKESFPLTVTSAQKNPTAFYLCASTHYGGGQPQHFGDGTRLSIL.

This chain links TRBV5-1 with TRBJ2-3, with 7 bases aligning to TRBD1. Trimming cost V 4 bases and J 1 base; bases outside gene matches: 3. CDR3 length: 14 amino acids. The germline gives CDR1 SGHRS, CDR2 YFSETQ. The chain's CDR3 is CASSKGQRTDTQYF. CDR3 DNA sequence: TGCGCCAGCAGCAAGGGACAGCGCACAGATACGCAGTATTTT.

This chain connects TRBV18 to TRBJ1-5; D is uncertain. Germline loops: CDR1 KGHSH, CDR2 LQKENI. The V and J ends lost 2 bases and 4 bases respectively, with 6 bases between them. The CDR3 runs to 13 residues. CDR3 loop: CASSPGLNQPQHF. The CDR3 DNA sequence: TGTGCCAGCTCACCAGGGCTAAATCAGCCCCAGCATTTT.

The CDR3 bases are TGCGCCAGCAGCCAAGATAGAGCTAGCCAAGAGACCCAGTACTTC. It is translated as CASSQDRASQETQYF. The chain uses TRBV4-3 and TRBJ2-5; D uncertain. CDR1 LGHNA and CDR2 YSLEER come from the germline V gene. Between the trimmed V and J ends, which lost 0 bases and 1 base, there was a span of 9 bases. This CDR3 has 15 residues.

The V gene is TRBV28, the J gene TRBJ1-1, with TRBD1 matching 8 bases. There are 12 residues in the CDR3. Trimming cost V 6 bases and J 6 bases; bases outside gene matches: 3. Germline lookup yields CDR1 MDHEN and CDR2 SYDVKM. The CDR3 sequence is CASSLDRAEAFF. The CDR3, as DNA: TGTGCCAGCAGCCTGGACAGGGCTGAAGCTTTCTTT. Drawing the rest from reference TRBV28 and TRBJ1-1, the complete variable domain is DVKVTQSSRYLVKRTGEKVFLECVQDMDHENMFWYRQDPGLGLRLIYFSYDVKMKEKGDIPEGYSVSREKKERFSLILESASTNQTSMYLCASSLDRAEAFFGQGTRLTVV.

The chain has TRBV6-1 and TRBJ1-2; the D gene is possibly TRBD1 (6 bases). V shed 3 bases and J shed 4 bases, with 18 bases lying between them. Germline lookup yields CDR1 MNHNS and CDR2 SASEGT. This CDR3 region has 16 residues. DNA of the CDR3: TGTGCCAGCAGTGACCGTGGGAGGGGGGACGGCTATGGCTACACCTTC. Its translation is CASSDRGRGDGYGYTF.

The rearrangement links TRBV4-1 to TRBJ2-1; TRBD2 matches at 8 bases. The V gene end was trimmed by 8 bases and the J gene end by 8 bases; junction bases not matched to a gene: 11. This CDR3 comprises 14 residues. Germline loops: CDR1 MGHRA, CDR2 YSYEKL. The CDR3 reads CASRSGGPEDEQFF. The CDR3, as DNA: TGCGCCAGCCGATCGGGGGGGCCGGAAGATGAGCAGTTCTTC.

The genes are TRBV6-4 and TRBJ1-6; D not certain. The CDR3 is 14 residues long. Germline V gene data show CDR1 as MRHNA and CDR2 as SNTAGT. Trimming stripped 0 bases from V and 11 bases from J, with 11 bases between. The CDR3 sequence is CASSDSVYGAPLHF. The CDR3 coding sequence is TGTGCCAGCAGTGACTCGGTGTACGGGGCACCCCTCCACTTT.

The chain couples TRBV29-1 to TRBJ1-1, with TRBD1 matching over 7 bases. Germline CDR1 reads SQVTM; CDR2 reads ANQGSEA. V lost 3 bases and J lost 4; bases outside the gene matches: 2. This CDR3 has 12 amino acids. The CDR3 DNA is TGCAGCGTTGAGACAGGGACCACTGAAGCTTTCTTT. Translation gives CSVETGTTEAFF. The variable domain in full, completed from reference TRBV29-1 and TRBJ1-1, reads SAVISQKPSRDICQRGTSLTIQCQVDSQVTMMFWYRQQPGQSLTLIATANQGSEATYESGFVIDKFPISRPNLTFSTLTVSNMSPEDSSIYLCSVETGTTEAFFGQGTRLTVV.

CDR3 in DNA: TGTGCCAGCAGCGCCTTCGGACTAGCATCAGACTACGAGCAGTACTTC. Its protein is CASSAFGLASDYEQYF. V is TRBV7-8 and J is TRBJ2-7, with 8 bases lining up with TRBD2. Germline V lookup: CDR1 SGHVS, CDR2 FQNEAQ. This CDR3 region has 16 residues. V lost 5 bases, J lost 3 bases, and 12 bases stayed unmatched.

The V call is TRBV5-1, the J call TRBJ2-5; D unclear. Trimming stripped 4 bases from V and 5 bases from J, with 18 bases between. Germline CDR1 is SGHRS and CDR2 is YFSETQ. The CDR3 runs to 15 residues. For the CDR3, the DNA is TGCGCCAGCAGCGCAGGCTCAGTCCCCCGGGAGACCCAGTACTTC. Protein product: CASSAGSVPRETQYF. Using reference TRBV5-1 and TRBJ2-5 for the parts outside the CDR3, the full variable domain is KAGVTQTPRYLIKTRGQQVTLSCSPISGHRSVSWYQQTPGQGLQFLFEYFSETQRNKGNFPGRFSGRQFSNSRSEMNVSTLELGDSALYLCASSAGSVPRETQYFGPGTRLLVL.

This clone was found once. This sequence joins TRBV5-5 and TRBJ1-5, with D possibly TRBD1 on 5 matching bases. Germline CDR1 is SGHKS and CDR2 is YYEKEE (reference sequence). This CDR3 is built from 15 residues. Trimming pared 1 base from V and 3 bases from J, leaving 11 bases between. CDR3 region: CASSLHRPINQPQHF. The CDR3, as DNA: TGTGCCAGCAGCTTGCACAGGCCCATCAATCAGCCCCAGCATTTT. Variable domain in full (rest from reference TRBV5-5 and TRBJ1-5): DAGVTQSPTHLIKTRGQQVTLRCSPISGHKSVSWYQQVLGQGPQFIFQYYEKEERGRGNFPDRFSARQFPNYSSELNVNALLLGDSALYLCASSLHRPINQPQHFGDGTRLSIL.

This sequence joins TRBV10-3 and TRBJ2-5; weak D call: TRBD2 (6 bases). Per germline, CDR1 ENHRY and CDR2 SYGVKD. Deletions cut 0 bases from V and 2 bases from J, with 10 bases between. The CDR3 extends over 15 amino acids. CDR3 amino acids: CAISESSGGQETQYF. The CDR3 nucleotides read TGTGCCATCAGTGAGTCGAGTGGGGGGCAAGAGACCCAGTACTTC.

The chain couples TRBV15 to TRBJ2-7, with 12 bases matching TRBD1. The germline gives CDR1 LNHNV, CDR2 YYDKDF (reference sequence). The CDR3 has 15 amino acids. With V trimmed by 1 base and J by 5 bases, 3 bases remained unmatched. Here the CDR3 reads CATSRGGTGGNEQYF. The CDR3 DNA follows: TGTGCCACCAGCAGAGGAGGGACAGGGGGCAACGAGCAGTACTTC.

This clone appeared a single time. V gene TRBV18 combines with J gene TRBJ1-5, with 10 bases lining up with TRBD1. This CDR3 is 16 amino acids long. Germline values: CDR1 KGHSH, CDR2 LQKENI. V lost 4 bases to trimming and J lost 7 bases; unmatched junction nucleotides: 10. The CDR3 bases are TGTGCCAGCTCACTGTCGGGGACAGGGGCCCCACAGCCCCAGCATTTT. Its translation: CASSLSGTGAPQPQHF.

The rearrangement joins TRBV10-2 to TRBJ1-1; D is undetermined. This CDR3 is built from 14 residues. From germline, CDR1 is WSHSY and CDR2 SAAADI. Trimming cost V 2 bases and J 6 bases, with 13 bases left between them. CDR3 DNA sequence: TGCGCCAGCAGTGAGCTACGTGAATTTGCTGAAGCTTTCTTT. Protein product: CASSELREFAEAFF.

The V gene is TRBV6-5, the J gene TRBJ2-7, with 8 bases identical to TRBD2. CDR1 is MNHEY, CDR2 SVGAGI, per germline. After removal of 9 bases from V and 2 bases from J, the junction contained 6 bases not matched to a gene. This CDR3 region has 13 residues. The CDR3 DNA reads TGTGCCAGTGGCCGGGAGGGTACCTACGAGCAGTACTTC. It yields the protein CASGREGTYEQYF.

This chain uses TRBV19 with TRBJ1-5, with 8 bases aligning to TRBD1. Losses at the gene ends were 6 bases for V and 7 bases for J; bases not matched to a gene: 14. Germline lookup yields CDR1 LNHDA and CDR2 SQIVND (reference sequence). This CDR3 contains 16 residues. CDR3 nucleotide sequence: TGTGCCAGTAGATTAGGGCAGGGGGCCCTTGGGCAGCCCCAGCATTTT. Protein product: CASRLGQGALGQPQHF.

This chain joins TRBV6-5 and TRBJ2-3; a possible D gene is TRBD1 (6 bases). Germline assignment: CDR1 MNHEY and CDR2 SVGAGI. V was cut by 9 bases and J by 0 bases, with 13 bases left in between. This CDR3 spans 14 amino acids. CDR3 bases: TGTGCCAGTCACAGGGAGTGGAGCACAGATACGCAGTATTTT. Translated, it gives CASHREWSTDTQYF.

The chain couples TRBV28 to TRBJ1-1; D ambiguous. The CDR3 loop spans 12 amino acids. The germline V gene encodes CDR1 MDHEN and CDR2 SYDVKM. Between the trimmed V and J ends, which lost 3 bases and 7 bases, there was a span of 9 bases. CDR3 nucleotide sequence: TGTGCCAGCAGTTTTGAGGGCCTTGAAGCTTTCTTT. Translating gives CASSFEGLEAFF.

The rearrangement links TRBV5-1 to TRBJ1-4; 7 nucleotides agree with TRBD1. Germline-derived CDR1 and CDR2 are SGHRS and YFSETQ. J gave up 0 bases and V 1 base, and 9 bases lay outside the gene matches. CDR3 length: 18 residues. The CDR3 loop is CASSLRGGSYATNEKLFF. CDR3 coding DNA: TGCGCCAGCAGCTTGCGAGGGGGCTCTTACGCAACTAATGAAAAACTGTTTTTT.

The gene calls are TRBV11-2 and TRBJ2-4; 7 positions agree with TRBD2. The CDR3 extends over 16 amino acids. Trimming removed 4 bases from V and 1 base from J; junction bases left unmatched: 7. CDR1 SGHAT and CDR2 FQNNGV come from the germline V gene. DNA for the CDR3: TGTGCCAGCAGCTCGCCAGGGACTACGGCCAAAAACATTCAGTACTTC. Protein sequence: CASSSPGTTAKNIQYF.

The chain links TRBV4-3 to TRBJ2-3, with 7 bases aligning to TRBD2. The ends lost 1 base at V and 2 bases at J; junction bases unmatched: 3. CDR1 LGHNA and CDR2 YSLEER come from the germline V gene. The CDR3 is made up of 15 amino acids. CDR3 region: CASSQGRDYTDTQYF. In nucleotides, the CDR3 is TGCGCCAGCAGCCAAGGCCGGGACTACACAGATACGCAGTATTTT.

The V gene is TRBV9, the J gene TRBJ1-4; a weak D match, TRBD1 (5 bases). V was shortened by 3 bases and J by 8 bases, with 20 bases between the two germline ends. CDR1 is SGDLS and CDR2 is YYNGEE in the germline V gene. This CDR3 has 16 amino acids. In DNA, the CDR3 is TGTGCCAGCAGCGATTGGGAGGGAGGGGAGGAAGAAAAACTGTTTTTT. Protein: CASSDWEGGEEEKLFF.

CDR3 sequence reads: CASSRTESTDTQYF. DNA of the CDR3: TGCGCCAGCAGCCGGACAGAAAGCACAGATACGCAGTATTTT. The V call is TRBV4-1, the J call TRBJ2-3, with D possibly being TRBD1 (6 bases). The CDR3 spans 14 residues. Germline values: CDR1 MGHRA, CDR2 YSYEKL. Deletions cut 4 bases from V and 0 bases from J, with 8 bases between.

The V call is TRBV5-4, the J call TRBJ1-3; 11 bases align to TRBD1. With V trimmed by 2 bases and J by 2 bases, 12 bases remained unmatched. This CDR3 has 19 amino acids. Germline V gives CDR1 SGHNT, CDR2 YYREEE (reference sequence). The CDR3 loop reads CASSLRTGGARVTGNTIYF. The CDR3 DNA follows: TGTGCCAGCAGCTTACGGACAGGGGGCGCGAGAGTGACTGGAAACACCATATATTTT. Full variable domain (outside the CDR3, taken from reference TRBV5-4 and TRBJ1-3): ETGVTQSPTHLIKTRGQQVTLRCSSQSGHNTVSWYQQALGQGPQFIFQYYREEENGRGNFPPRFSGLQFPNYSSELNVNALELDDSALYLCASSLRTGGARVTGNTIYFGEGSWLTVV.